This is a list of T cell receptor beta chains from one sample in a study of blood T cell repertoires in COVID-19. Clones were sequenced by immunoSEQ multiplex PCR, and TCRdb holds only the in-frame ones, with some missing. The sample lists 200,000 to 250,000 clones, around 90% occurring once. Sequencing input: peripheral blood. These receptors came from a woman aged 70-85 years with active or convalescent COVID-19. The CDR3 runs from the conserved cysteine through the conserved F or W. Each record gives: CDR3 DNA, CDR3 protein, V gene, J gene, clone size, D gene. The D gene is left open where the match is weak. Clone size is not always given. Where it is, it says once, few, many or a class for expanded clones.

TGTGCCAGCAGTTTATCCCCGGCGGTCACCTACGAGCAGTACTTC	CASSLSPAVTYEQYF	TRBV6-5	TRBJ2-7	-	-
TGTGCCAGCAGCCTGACAGGGGCCCCCTACGAGCAGTACTTC	CASSLTGAPYEQYF	TRBV7-2	TRBJ2-7	once	TRBD1
TGTGCCAGCAGCCCTTCCGTTACCGGCTCTGGAAACACCATATATTTT	CASSPSVTGSGNTIYF	TRBV5-6	TRBJ1-3	-	-
TGTGCCAGCAGCATCGGACTAGCGGGGGGGGAAGATACGCAGTATTTT	CASSIGLAGGEDTQYF	TRBV5-4	TRBJ2-3	-	TRBD2
TGTGCCAGCAGCGGGGGACAGCTGAACACTGAAGCTTTCTTT	CASSGGQLNTEAFF	TRBV7-9	TRBJ1-1	-	TRBD1
TGCGCCAGCACCCCATCCTCGGGGGTCGGAAACACCATATATTTT	CASTPSSGVGNTIYF	TRBV5-1	TRBJ1-3	-	-
TGCGCCAGCAGCCAAGGGACTTATAGGGCTAGCGGGGGGTTAGATACGCAGTATTTT	CASSQGTYRASGGLDTQYF	TRBV4-1	TRBJ2-3	-	TRBD2
TGTGCCACCAGCAGAGATAGAAATGGAAACACCATATATTTT	CATSRDRNGNTIYF	TRBV15	TRBJ1-3	few	-
TGTGCCAGCAGTTGGGGGGTGGGGGCCAACGTCCTGACTTTC	CASSWGVGANVLTF	TRBV27	TRBJ2-6	-	-
TGTGCCAGTAGTATCTCTGGACAGGGGATGTATGGCTACACCTTC	CASSISGQGMYGYTF	TRBV19	TRBJ1-2	-	TRBD1
TGTGCCAGCAGTGACTCAGCAGGGGCTGGCCAGCCCCAGCATTTT	CASSDSAGAGQPQHF	TRBV6-4	TRBJ1-5	-	-
TGTGCCAGCGGGCCGGTAGAGATTGGGGCCAACGTCCTGACTTTC	CASGPVEIGANVLTF	TRBV6-5	TRBJ2-6	-	-
TGTGCCAGTAGTCCCCAACAGGGGAATCAGCCCCAGCATTTT	CASSPQQGNQPQHF	TRBV19	TRBJ1-5	-	TRBD1
TGCGCCAGCACCGATGGAGTGGTTGGAAACACCATATATTTT	CASTDGVVGNTIYF	TRBV5-1	TRBJ1-3	few	-
TGCGCCAGCAGCGCCGGACAGGGTTCTGGAAACACCATATATTTT	CASSAGQGSGNTIYF	TRBV5-1	TRBJ1-3	few	TRBD1
TGTGCCAGCAGCCAAGAAACGGCGGTTCCTCGCACAGATACGCAGTATTTT	CASSQETAVPRTDTQYF	TRBV4-2	TRBJ2-3	-	-
TGTGCCAGCAGCCAAGTTGTCGGGAGTGCTGAAGCTTTCTTT	CASSQVVGSAEAFF	TRBV3-1/TRBV3-2	TRBJ1-1	once	-
TGCGCCAGCAGTCAATCTCGGGAATACGAGCAGTACTTC	CASSQSREYEQYF	TRBV23-1	TRBJ2-7	once	-
TGTGCCAGCAGCATAGACAGGGAGAGGGCTCAGCCCCAGCATTTT	CASSIDRERAQPQHF	TRBV7-9	TRBJ1-5	-	TRBD1
TGTGCCAGCTCACCCACAGGGGGAGATTCACCCCTCCACTTT	CASSPTGGDSPLHF	TRBV18	TRBJ1-6	-	TRBD1
TGCGCCAGCAGCGGGCCCCAGGGCACTGAAGCTTTCTTT	CASSGPQGTEAFF	TRBV10-1	TRBJ1-1	-	-
TGTGCCAGATCTGCAACTAATGAAAAACTGTTTTTT	CARSATNEKLFF	TRBV2	TRBJ1-4	-	-
TGTGCCAGCAGCCCCCGACTAGCACTCTACAATGAGCAGTTCTTC	CASSPRLALYNEQFF	TRBV7-3	TRBJ2-1	-	TRBD2
TGTGCCAGCAGCTACAGGGGAAGTTCTGAAGCTTTCTTT	CASSYRGSSEAFF	TRBV5-5	TRBJ1-1	few	TRBD1
TGTGCCAGCAGCTATTCCTACGGGGGCACAGATACGCAGTATTTT	CASSYSYGGTDTQYF	TRBV7-2	TRBJ2-3	once	-
TGTGCCAGCAGCTTAGTCCCGGGGCAGGGGGCTGAAAAACTGTTTTTT	CASSLVPGQGAEKLFF	TRBV7-3	TRBJ1-4	-	TRBD1
TGTGCCAGCAGCCTTCTCCAGCCCCAGCATTTT	CASSLLQPQHF	TRBV5-8	TRBJ1-5	-	-
TGTGCCAGCAGCCCCCCGGGACAGTCGATTCAAGAGACCCAGTACTTC	CASSPPGQSIQETQYF	TRBV11-2	TRBJ2-5	-	TRBD1
TGCGCCAGCAGCGTCCCGGGCGTGGGAGGGCAGACCTACGAGCAGTACTTC	CASSVPGVGGQTYEQYF	TRBV5-1	TRBJ2-7	-	TRBD2
TGTGCCAGCAGCCTACGAACAGGGGGCCCCTACGAGCAGTACTTC	CASSLRTGGPYEQYF	TRBV6-5	TRBJ2-7	-	TRBD1
TGTGCCAGCAGCTTAGTCCGAGGGTACGAGCAGTACTTC	CASSLVRGYEQYF	TRBV7-2	TRBJ2-7	-	-
TGTGCCAGCAGCCTTCCGACTAGCGGCATCACAGATACGCAGTATTTT	CASSLPTSGITDTQYF	TRBV5-4	TRBJ2-3	-	TRBD2
TGCGCCAGCAGCTTGGGCCAGATACAAGAGACCCAGTACTTC	CASSLGQIQETQYF	TRBV5-1	TRBJ2-5	-	-
TGTGCCAGCCGAGGACAGGGCACAGATACGCAGTATTTT	CASRGQGTDTQYF	TRBV2	TRBJ2-3	-	TRBD1
TGCGCCAGCAGCGTCCGGGACAGGGGGCTCGGCAATCAGCCCCAGCATTTT	CASSVRDRGLGNQPQHF	TRBV5-1	TRBJ1-5	-	TRBD1
TGTGCCAGCAGGTCGCTCGGAGGGGTCACCTACAATGAGCAGTTCTTC	CASRSLGGVTYNEQFF	TRBV7-2	TRBJ2-1	-	-
TGTGCCAGCAGCGAGAACCGGGACAGCAATGAAAAACTGTTTTTT	CASSENRDSNEKLFF	TRBV7-9	TRBJ1-4	-	TRBD1
TGTGCCATCAGTGAGTCCTTGGGACAGGGCGCCGGGGAGCTGTTTTTT	CAISESLGQGAGELFF	TRBV10-3	TRBJ2-2	-	TRBD1
TGCGCCAGCAGCCAAACAGGGGGCCCCCTATATGGCTACACCTTC	CASSQTGGPLYGYTF	TRBV4-1	TRBJ1-2	-	TRBD1
TGTGCCAGCAGTCACGACAGGGTCAATCAGCCCCAGCATTTT	CASSHDRVNQPQHF	TRBV27	TRBJ1-5	few	TRBD1
TGTGCCAGCAGCTCCGTCCCGGGACAGCCCCGGAATACTTTCTTT	CASSSVPGQPRNTFF	TRBV13	TRBJ1-1	once	TRBD1
TGTGCCAGCAGCCAATCCCGAGGCTACAATGAGCAGTTCTTC	CASSQSRGYNEQFF	TRBV3-1/TRBV3-2	TRBJ2-1	-	-
TGTGCCAGCAGGACTGGAGGTATCTACGAGCAGTACTTC	CASRTGGIYEQYF	TRBV27	TRBJ2-7	-	-
TGTGCCAGCAAGCTCAGCGGGGGGATCAATGAGCAGTTCTTC	CASKLSGGINEQFF	TRBV2	TRBJ2-1	-	TRBD2
TGTGCCACCAGTTCTGGCAGCCAAGAGACCCAGTACTTC	CATSSGSQETQYF	TRBV24-1	TRBJ2-5	-	-
TGTGCCAGCAGCTTAGGAGGTCTCTCCTACGAGCAGTACTTC	CASSLGGLSYEQYF	TRBV7-6	TRBJ2-7	-	-
TGTGCCAGCAGCCAAGACGCAGGAAACCCCGGGGAGCTGTTTTTT	CASSQDAGNPGELFF	TRBV14	TRBJ2-2	few	-
TGTGCCAGCAGCCCCCCGACTCGCCAACGGCAGTTCTTC	CASSPPTRQRQFF	TRBV27	TRBJ2-1	-	-
TGTGCCCACCTAGGGGCAGTCCAGGGTGGAAACACCATATATTTT	CAHLGAVQGGNTIYF	TRBV6-5	TRBJ1-3	-	-
TGTGCCACCCAACAGCCGTACCAAGAGACCCAGTACTTC	CATQQPYQETQYF	TRBV24-1	TRBJ2-5	once	-
TGTGCCAGCAGCTTGGGGCGGGGTTGGGACACTGAAGCTTTCTTT	CASSLGRGWDTEAFF	TRBV5-4	TRBJ1-1	-	-
TGTGCCAGCAGCGTAGGGCGGTCAGGGACAACTTTCTTT	CASSVGRSGTTFF	TRBV9	TRBJ1-1	once	-
TGTGCCACCAGCAGAGGGAGGCGGGTTGAAAAACTGTTTTTT	CATSRGRRVEKLFF	TRBV15	TRBJ1-4	-	-